The clone carrying this T cell receptor beta chain has only a few counts. This specimen belongs to a study of blood T cell repertoires in COVID-19. Study summary: Sites in the United States, Italy and Spain provided acute and convalescent COVID-19 samples.

CDR1 SGHTA and CDR2 FQGNSA come from the germline V gene. The CDR3 runs to 15 residues. The J segment lost 5 bases and the V segment lost 5 bases, leaving 4 bases of the junction unmatched. Original data processing: Amplifying reference gene primers gave estimates of nucleated cell counts. Assay used: immunoSEQ multiplex PCR; TCRdb lists only in-frame clones, some missing. That table is the source of V, J and clone size, and D and trimming were worked out from the DNA. Among fewer than 55,000 clones, about 76% were seen once, and the ten largest hold about 22%. The clonotype comes from an elderly woman with COVID-19, enrolled during active disease. The specimen was peripheral blood. This chain uses TRBV7-2 with TRBJ2-1; 12 bases are shared with TRBD2. The CDR3 sequence is CASSLGLAGHNEQFF. The DNA for the CDR3 is TGTGCCAGCAGCCTTGGACTAGCGGGACACAATGAGCAGTTCTTC.